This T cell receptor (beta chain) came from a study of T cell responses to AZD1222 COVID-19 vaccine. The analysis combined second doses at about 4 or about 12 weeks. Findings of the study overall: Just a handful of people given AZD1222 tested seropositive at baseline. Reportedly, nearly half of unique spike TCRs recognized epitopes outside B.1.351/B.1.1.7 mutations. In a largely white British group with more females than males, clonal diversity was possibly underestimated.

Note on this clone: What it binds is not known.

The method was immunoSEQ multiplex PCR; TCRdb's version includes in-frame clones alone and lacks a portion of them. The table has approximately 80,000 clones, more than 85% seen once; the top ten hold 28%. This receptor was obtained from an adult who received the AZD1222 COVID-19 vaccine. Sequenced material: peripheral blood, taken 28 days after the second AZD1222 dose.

This CDR3 is CASSFQALGYTF. CDR3 nucleotides: TGTGCCAGCAGCTTTCAGGCGCTCGGCTACACCTTC. The chain is built from TRBV5-8 and TRBJ1-2; no firm D call. Deletions cut 2 bases from V and 8 bases from J, with 10 bases between. The CDR3 has 12 residues. Germline V gene lookup returns CDR1 SGHTS and CDR2 YDEGEE.